The 21 T cell receptor delta chains in this list originate from one sample, sequenced in a study of delta chains in infants with herpesvirus infections. TCR cDNA was made from PBMC RNA with gamma- and delta-chain-specific primers. TCRdb applied CATT to the RT-PCR reads for clone calling. The sample has 200 to 300 delta-chain clones, roughly a third seen once. The material sequenced was peripheral blood, taken at time point 1 of longitudinal follow-up. The receptors shown here come from a human donor who was a Ugandan infant, either HIV-exposed or HIV-unexposed (not recorded which).

V usage is TRDV1 and J usage is TRDJ1; possibly TRDD3 for D (6 bases). There are 18 residues in the CDR3. The V and J ends lost 3 bases and 0 bases respectively, with 20 bases between them. The V gene's germline CDR1 is TSWWSYY and CDR2 QGS. CDR3 amino acids: CALGDPLPRGTYTDKLIF. CDR3 coding DNA: TGTGCTCTTGGGGACCCGTTACCTCGGGGGACCTACACCGATAAACTCATCTTT.

This clone was counted between two and nine times. This could be a read error, since a much larger clone is one nucleotide away. Other DNA sequences in this specimen translate into the identical CDR3. The chain carries TRDV1 and TRDJ4, with TRDD3 identical over 7 bases. Germline CDR1 reads TSWWSYY; CDR2 reads QGS. Unmatched junction bases numbered 15, after V lost 0 bases and J lost 8 bases. The CDR3 contains 16 residues. The CDR3 DNA reads TGTGCTCTTGGGGAACTCCTGGGGGCCTTGAGGCGAGCACTGATCTTT. Translated, it gives CALGELLGALRRALIF.

Remarks on this clone: This probably arose from a read error, given a far larger clone one base away. Other DNA sequences of this sample code for an identical CDR3. The chain links TRAV29/DV5 to TRDJ1; D possibly uses TRDD2 or TRDD3 (6 bases each). The CDR3 loop spans 20 amino acids. CDR1 and CDR2 (germline): NSMFDY, ISSIKDK. V was clipped by 2 bases and J by 0 bases, with 29 bases between them. CDR3 sequence reads: CAASGPSLDAAGAYTDKLIF. The CDR3 coding sequence is TGTGCAGCAAGTGGGCCTTCCCTAGACGCTGCTGGGGCGTACACCGATAAACTCATCTTT.

In the case of this clone: A far larger clone is a single base away, which makes a read error likely. J is TRDJ2 and V is TRDV1; tentative D call: TRDD2 (5 bases). Trimming shortened V by 0 bases and J by 3 bases, and 17 bases separated the two germline ends. The CDR3 spans 18 residues. Germline V gives CDR1 TSWWSYY, CDR2 QGS. Here the CDR3 reads CALGELIPTVSLTAQLFF. CDR3 bases: TGTGCTCTTGGGGAACTAATCCCTACGGTGTCGCTGACAGCACAACTCTTCTTT.

This clone was observed a handful of times. A far larger clone is only one base removed, so a read error is likely. The chain uses TRDV1 and TRDJ1; 9 bases fit TRDD3. In germline, CDR1 is TSWWSYY, CDR2 QGS. The V gene end was trimmed by 1 base and the J gene end by 0 bases; junction bases not matched to a gene: 21. The CDR3 is made up of 22 amino acids. CDR3 residues: CALGEPQLGPSGLGEYTDKLIF. The CDR3 nucleotides are TGTGCTCTTGGGGAACCCCAACTAGGGCCCAGTGGACTGGGGGAGTACACCGATAAACTCATCTTT.

This clone is categorized as hyperexpanded. DNA for the CDR3: TGTGCCTGTGACAGTACTGGGGGATCCTGGGACACCCGACAGATGTTTTTC. Amino acid sequence: CACDSTGGSWDTRQMFF. The chain has TRDV2 and TRDJ3; 9 bases map to TRDD3. Germline assignment: CDR1 GEAIGNYY and CDR2 EKD. This CDR3 region has 17 residues. With V trimmed by 2 bases and J by 1 base, 2 bases remained unmatched.

By frequency in the sample, this clone is large. The sample carries other DNA sequences with the same CDR3. This chain joins TRDV1 and TRDJ1; the match to TRDD3 covers 10 bases. The CDR3 is made up of 25 amino acids. V dropped 0 bases and J dropped 0; count of bases not matched to a gene: 28. Germline CDR1 reads TSWWSYY; CDR2 reads QGS. The CDR3 DNA reads as TGTGCTCTTGGGGAACTAGGTGAGGTTGGATGGGGGATACTGAGAGGCGGTTCGTACACCGATAAACTCATCTTT. Translation: CALGELGEVGWGILRGGSYTDKLIF.

Comments on this clone: The likely explanation is a read error, given a far larger clone one base away. Other DNA sequences in this specimen translate into the identical CDR3. CDR3 loop: CACDTVLGDTWDTRQMFF. For the CDR3, the DNA is TGCGCCTGTGACACCGTACTGGGGGATACCTGGGACACCCGACAGATGTTTTTC. The chain has TRDV2 and TRDJ3; TRDD3 matches 11 bases. CDR3 length: 18 residues. Germline lookup yields CDR1 GEAIGNYY and CDR2 EKD.

By its share, this clone is hyperexpanded. The gene calls are TRDV1 and TRDJ1, with D possibly TRDD3 on 6 matching bases. Trimming stripped 2 bases from V and 10 bases from J, with 26 bases between. This CDR3 region has 17 residues. Germline CDR1 is TSWWSYY and CDR2 is QGS. The CDR3 bases are TGTGCTCTTGGGGAATTACTAGTCGCCGACTGGGCCCGAGGACTCATCTTT. Translation gives CALGELLVADWARGLIF.

This clone is judged large. The chain couples TRDV2 to TRDJ1; 10 bases map to TRDD3. V was clipped by 3 bases and J by 1 base; unmatched bases: 4. The CDR3 length is 15 residues. Germline lookup yields CDR1 GEAIGNYY and CDR2 EKD. CDR3 nucleotide sequence: TGTGCCTGTGACCGTACTGGGGGATCCACCGATAAACTCATCTTT. Protein: CACDRTGGSTDKLIF.

This clone is judged hyperexpanded. V gene TRDV3 combines with J gene TRDJ2; 9 nucleotides line up with TRDD3. This CDR3 spans 16 amino acids. Germline CDR1 and CDR2: TVYSNPD and GDNSRS (reference sequence). With V trimmed by 3 bases and J by 0 bases, 8 bases remained unmatched. The chain's CDR3 is CAFTLGDVALTAQLFF. For the CDR3, the DNA is TGTGCCTTCACCCTGGGGGATGTGGCTTTGACAGCACAACTCTTCTTT.

This clone was detected a few times. TCRdb lists the protein of a much larger clone for this DNA, which differs at residue 6, so this is likely a read error; the protein given here is translated from the DNA itself. The V and J genes are TRDV3 and TRDJ2; 10 bases are shared with TRDD3. There are 16 residues in the CDR3. Looked up from germline, CDR1 is TVYSNPD and CDR2 is GDNSRS (reference sequence). Trimming at V came to 1 base and at J to 2 bases, leaving 7 bases not matched to a gene. This CDR3 is CAFTRRGIRLTAQLFF. The CDR3 DNA sequence: TGTGCCTTTACCCGCCGGGGGATACGATTGACAGCACAACTCTTCTTT.

This clone came up a few times. This likely stems from a read error, as it lies one base from a far larger clone. This chain uses TRDV2 with TRDJ3, with TRDD3 identical over 10 bases. Germline V CDR1 and CDR2: GEAIGNYY, EKD. J was trimmed by 2 bases and V by 0 bases; bases with no gene match: 3. The CDR3 consists of 18 residues. CDR3 region: CACDTVLGDPWDTRQMFF. In DNA, the CDR3 is TGTGCCTGTGACACCGTACTGGGGGATCCCTGGGACACCCGACAGATGTTTTTC.

This clone has only a few counts. This DNA translates differently at residue 11 from the TCRdb protein, which is that of a much larger clone; a read error is likely, and the protein shown is the DNA's own translation. The chain has TRDV1 and TRDJ1; D gene uncertain. The CDR3 contains 16 residues. Trimming shortened V by 1 base and J by 3 bases, and 15 bases separated the two germline ends. The germline V gene encodes CDR1 TSWWSYY and CDR2 QGS. CDR3 amino acids: CALGERFHVLSDKLIF. In DNA, the CDR3 is TGTGCTCTTGGGGAACGTTTCCACGTGTTATCCGATAAACTCATCTTT.

About this clone: This likely reflects a read error, since a far larger clone is one base away. The same CDR3 is also encoded by other DNA sequences in this sample. The chain couples TRDV1 to TRDJ1; TRDD3 is a possible D gene (6 bases). The CDR3 extends over 26 amino acids. Germline loops: CDR1 TSWWSYY, CDR2 QGS. Trimming took 2 bases from V and 0 from J, leaving 43 bases between them. CDR3 in DNA: TGTGCTCTTGGGGAAGGAGGGGCATCCGGGGGAGCTGGGAAATCATTCGCGCCCTTCTACACCGATAAACTCATCTTT. It codes for CALGEGGASGGAGKSFAPFYTDKLIF.

This chain connects TRDV2 to TRDJ3, with 11 bases aligning to TRDD3. V lost 3 bases and J lost 6; bases outside the gene matches: 3. CDR3 length equals 16 residues. Germline CDR1 is GEAIGNYY and CDR2 is EKD. Here the CDR3 reads CACDGGGYADTRQMFF. The DNA for the CDR3 is TGTGCCTGTGACGGTGGGGGATACGCGGACACCCGACAGATGTTTTTC.

This clone was seen a handful of times. Since a much larger clone is just one base distant, this may be a read error. The chain recombines TRDV1 with TRDJ4; 7 nucleotides align to TRDD3. This CDR3 is 16 amino acids long. Germline CDR1 reads TSWWSYY; CDR2 reads QGS. After removal of 0 bases from V and 7 bases from J, the junction contained 14 bases not matched to a gene. The CDR3, as DNA: TGTGCTCTTGGGGAACTCCTGGGGGCCTTGAGGCGAGACCTGATCTTT. It is translated as CALGELLGALRRDLIF.

This clone is hyperexpanded within its sample. The chain carries TRDV1 and TRDJ1, with 10 bases fitting TRDD3. V dropped 0 bases and J dropped 3; count of bases not matched to a gene: 19. The CDR3 consists of 21 residues. Per germline, CDR1 TSWWSYY and CDR2 QGS. The CDR3 nucleotides read TGTGCTCTTGGGGAACTAGGGGACTCTAGGATAGGTACTGGGGGATCCGATAAACTCATCTTT. This encodes CALGELGDSRIGTGGSDKLIF.

This clone is hyperexpanded (1% or more) in the sample. Other nucleotide sequences in the sample specify the same CDR3. The rearrangement links TRDV3 to TRDJ1; D might be TRDD2 (5 bases). There are 16 residues in the CDR3. Trimming removed 2 bases at V and 0 bases at J, with 19 bases between. Germline V gene lookup returns CDR1 TVYSNPD and CDR2 GDNSRS (reference sequence). The CDR3 DNA sequence: TGTGCCTTTCCCCCTACGGCGGCTGACCACACCGATAAACTCATCTTT. Translation: CAFPPTAADHTDKLIF.

Remarks on this clone: A far larger clone is just one base off, so this is likely a read error. This CDR3 is also generated by other DNA sequences in the sample. This chain links TRDV1 with TRDJ1; D might be TRDD2 (6 bases). Trimming removed 2 bases from V and 0 bases from J, with 28 bases in between. The CDR3 runs to 21 residues. Germline V lookup: CDR1 TSWWSYY, CDR2 QGS. The CDR3 here is CALGEGSFRRGPFGYTDKLIF. The CDR3 DNA reads TGTGCTCTTGGGGAAGGCTCCTTCCGAAGGGGGCCATTTGGGTACACCGATAAACTCATCTTT.

This clone is medium-sized by share. The rearrangement joins TRAV29/DV5 to TRDJ2, with D possibly matching TRDD3 (5 bases). The germline CDR1 and CDR2 sequences are NSMFDY and ISSIKDK. The CDR3 spans 19 residues. V lost 0 bases and J 6 bases, leaving 27 bases between the germline ends. CDR3 amino acids: CAASAGFCPRTLGAAQLFF. Here the CDR3 DNA reads TGTGCAGCAAGCGCGGGGTTTTGTCCTCGTACCCTTGGGGCAGCACAACTCTTCTTT.